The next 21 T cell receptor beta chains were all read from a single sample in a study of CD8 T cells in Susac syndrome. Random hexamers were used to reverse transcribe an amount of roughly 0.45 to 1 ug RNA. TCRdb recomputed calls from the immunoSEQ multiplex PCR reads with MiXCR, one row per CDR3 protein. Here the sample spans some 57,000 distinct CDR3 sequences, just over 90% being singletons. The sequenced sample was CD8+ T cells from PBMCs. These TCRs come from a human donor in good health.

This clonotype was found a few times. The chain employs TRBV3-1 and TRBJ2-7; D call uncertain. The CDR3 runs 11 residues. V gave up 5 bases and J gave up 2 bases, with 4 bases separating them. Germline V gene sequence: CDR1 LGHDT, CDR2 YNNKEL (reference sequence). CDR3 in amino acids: CASSSTYEQYF. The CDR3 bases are TGTGCCAGCAGCTCGACCTACGAGCAGTACTTC.

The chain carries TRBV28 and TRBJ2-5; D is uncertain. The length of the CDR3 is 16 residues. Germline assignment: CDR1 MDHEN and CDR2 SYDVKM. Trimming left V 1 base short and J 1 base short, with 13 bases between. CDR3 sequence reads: CASSLYLGSPQETQYF. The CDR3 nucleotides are TGTGCCAGCAGTTTATATCTCGGATCGCCCCAAGAGACCCAGTACTTC.

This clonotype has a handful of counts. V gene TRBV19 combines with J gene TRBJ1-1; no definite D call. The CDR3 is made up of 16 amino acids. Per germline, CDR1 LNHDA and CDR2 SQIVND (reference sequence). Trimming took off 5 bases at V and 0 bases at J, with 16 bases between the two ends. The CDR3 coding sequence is TGTGCCAGTAGTTACGACGGGAACGGCTTGAACACTGAAGCTTTCTTT. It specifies CASSYDGNGLNTEAFF.

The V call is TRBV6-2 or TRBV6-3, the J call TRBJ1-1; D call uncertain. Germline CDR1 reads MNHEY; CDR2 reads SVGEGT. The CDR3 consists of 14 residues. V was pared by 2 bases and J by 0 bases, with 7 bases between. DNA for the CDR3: TGTGCCAGCAGTTACCCGGAGATGAACACTGAAGCTTTCTTT. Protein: CASSYPEMNTEAFF.

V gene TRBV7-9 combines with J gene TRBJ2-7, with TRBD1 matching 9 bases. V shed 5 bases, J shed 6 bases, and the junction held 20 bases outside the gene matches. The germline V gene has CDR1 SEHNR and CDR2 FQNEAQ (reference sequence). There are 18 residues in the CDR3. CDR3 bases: TGTGCCAGCAGCGCCTCCGGGACAGGGTCCACCTTGGAGTTCGAGCAGTACTTC. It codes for CASSASGTGSTLEFEQYF.

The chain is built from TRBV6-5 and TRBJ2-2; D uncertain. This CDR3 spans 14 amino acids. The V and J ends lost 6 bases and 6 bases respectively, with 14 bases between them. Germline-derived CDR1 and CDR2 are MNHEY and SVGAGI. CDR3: CASRPGPSSGELFF. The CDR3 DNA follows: TGTGCCAGCAGACCTGGACCGTCCTCCGGGGAGCTGTTTTTT.

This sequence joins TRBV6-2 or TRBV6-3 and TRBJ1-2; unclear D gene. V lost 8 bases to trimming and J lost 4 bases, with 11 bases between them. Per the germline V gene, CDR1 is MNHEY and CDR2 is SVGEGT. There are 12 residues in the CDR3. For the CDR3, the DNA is TGTGCCAGCTACGGACGGTTCTATGGCTACACCTTC. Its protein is CASYGRFYGYTF.

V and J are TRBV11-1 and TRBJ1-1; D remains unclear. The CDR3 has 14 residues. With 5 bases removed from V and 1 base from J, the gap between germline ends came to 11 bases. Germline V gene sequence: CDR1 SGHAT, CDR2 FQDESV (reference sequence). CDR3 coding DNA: TGTGCCAGCAGCCCATGGACGGAGAACACTGAAGCTTTCTTT. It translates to CASSPWTENTEAFF.

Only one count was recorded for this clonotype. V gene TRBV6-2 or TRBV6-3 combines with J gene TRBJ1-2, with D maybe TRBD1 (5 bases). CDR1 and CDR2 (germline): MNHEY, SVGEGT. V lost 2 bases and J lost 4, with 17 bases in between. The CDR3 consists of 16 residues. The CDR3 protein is CASSYRPGLTGYGYTF. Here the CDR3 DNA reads TGTGCCAGCAGTTACCGACCGGGACTCACCGGCTATGGCTACACCTTC.

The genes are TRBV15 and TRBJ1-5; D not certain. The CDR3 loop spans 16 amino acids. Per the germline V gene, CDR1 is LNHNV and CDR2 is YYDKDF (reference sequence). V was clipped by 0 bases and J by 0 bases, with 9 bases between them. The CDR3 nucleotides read TGTGCCACCAGCAGAGACGGATTAAATAGCAATCAGCCCCAGCATTTT. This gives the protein CATSRDGLNSNQPQHF. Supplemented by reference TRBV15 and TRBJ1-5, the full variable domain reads DAMVIQNPRYQVTQFGKPVTLSCSQTLNHNVMYWYQQKSSQAPKLLFHYYDKDFNNEADTPDNFQSRRPNTSFCFLDIRSPGLGDTAMYLCATSRDGLNSNQPQHFGDGTRLSIL.

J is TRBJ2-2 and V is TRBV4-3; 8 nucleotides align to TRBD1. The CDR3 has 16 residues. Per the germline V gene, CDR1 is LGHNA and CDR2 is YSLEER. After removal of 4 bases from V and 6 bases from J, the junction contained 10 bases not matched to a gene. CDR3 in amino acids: CASSRLTGEEAGELFF. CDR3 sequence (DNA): TGCGCCAGCAGCCGCCTGACAGGGGAGGAGGCCGGGGAGCTGTTTTTT.

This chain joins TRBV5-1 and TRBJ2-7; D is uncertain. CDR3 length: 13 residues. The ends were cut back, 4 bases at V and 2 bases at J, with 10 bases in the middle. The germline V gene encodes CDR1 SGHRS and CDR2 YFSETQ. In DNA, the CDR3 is TGCGCCAGCAGCGGTACGCGTCCCTACGAGCAGTACTTC. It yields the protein CASSGTRPYEQYF.

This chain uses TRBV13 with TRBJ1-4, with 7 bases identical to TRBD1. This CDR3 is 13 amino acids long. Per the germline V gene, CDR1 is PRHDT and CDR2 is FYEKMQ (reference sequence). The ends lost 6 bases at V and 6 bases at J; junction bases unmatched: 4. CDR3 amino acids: CASSYDRDEKLFF. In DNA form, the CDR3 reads TGTGCCAGCAGTTATGACAGGGATGAAAAACTGTTTTTT.

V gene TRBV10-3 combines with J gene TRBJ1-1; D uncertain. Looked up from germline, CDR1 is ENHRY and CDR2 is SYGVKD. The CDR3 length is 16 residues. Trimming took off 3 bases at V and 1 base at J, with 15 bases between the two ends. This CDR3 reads CAISDGSIPRNTEAFF. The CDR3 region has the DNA TGTGCCATCAGTGATGGATCTATACCGAGGAACACTGAAGCTTTCTTT.

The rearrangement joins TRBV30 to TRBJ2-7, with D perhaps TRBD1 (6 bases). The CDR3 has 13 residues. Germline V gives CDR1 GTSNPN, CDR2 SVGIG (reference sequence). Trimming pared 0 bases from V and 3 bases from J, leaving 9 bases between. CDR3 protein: CAWSVVTGYEQYF. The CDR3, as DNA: TGTGCCTGGAGTGTGGTGACAGGCTACGAGCAGTACTTC. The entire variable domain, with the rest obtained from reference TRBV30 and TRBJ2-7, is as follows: SQTIHQWPATLVQPVGSPLSLECTVEGTSNPNLYWYRQAAGRGLQLLFYSVGIGQISSEVPQNLSASRPQDRQFILSSKKLLLSDSGFYLCAWSVVTGYEQYFGPGTRLTVT.

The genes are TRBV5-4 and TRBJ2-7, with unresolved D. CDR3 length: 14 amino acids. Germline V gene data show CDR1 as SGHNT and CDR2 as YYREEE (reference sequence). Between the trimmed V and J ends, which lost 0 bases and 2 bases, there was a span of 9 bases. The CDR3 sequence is CASSLVPEAYEQYF. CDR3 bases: TGTGCCAGCAGCTTGGTCCCCGAAGCCTACGAGCAGTACTTC.

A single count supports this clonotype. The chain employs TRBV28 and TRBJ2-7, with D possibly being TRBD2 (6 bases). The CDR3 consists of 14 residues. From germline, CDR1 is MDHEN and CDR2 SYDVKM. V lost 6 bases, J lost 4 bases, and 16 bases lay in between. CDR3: CASSRTGGWYEQYF. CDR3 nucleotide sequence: TGTGCCAGCAGCCGGACCGGAGGGTGGTACGAGCAGTACTTC.

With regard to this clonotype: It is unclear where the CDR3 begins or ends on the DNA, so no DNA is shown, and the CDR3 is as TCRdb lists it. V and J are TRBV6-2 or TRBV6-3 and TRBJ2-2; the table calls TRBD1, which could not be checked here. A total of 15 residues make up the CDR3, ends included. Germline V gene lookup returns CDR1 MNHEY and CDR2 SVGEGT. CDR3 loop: CASRGGERRPGSCFF.

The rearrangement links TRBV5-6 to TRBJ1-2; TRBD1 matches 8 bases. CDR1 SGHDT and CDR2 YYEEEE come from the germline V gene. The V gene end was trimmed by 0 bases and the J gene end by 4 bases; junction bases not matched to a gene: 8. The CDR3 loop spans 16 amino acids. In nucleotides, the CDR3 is TGTGCCAGCAGCTTGGAAGGGACAGGAGTACCCTATGGCTACACCTTC. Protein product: CASSLEGTGVPYGYTF.

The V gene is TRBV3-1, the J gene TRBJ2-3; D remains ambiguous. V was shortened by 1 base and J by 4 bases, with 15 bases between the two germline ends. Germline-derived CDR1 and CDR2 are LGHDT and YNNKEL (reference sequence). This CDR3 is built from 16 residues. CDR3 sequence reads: CASSQVSVGLADTQYF. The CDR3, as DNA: TGTGCCAGCAGCCAAGTTTCAGTGGGGTTGGCAGATACGCAGTATTTT.

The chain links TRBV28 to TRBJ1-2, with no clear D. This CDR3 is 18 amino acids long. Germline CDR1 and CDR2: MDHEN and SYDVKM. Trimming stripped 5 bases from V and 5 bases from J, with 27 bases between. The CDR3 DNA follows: TGTGCCAGCAGTCCCCCCGAAGAACTCGTTTCCCGAACTTATGGCTACACCTTC. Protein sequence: CASSPPEELVSRTYGYTF.